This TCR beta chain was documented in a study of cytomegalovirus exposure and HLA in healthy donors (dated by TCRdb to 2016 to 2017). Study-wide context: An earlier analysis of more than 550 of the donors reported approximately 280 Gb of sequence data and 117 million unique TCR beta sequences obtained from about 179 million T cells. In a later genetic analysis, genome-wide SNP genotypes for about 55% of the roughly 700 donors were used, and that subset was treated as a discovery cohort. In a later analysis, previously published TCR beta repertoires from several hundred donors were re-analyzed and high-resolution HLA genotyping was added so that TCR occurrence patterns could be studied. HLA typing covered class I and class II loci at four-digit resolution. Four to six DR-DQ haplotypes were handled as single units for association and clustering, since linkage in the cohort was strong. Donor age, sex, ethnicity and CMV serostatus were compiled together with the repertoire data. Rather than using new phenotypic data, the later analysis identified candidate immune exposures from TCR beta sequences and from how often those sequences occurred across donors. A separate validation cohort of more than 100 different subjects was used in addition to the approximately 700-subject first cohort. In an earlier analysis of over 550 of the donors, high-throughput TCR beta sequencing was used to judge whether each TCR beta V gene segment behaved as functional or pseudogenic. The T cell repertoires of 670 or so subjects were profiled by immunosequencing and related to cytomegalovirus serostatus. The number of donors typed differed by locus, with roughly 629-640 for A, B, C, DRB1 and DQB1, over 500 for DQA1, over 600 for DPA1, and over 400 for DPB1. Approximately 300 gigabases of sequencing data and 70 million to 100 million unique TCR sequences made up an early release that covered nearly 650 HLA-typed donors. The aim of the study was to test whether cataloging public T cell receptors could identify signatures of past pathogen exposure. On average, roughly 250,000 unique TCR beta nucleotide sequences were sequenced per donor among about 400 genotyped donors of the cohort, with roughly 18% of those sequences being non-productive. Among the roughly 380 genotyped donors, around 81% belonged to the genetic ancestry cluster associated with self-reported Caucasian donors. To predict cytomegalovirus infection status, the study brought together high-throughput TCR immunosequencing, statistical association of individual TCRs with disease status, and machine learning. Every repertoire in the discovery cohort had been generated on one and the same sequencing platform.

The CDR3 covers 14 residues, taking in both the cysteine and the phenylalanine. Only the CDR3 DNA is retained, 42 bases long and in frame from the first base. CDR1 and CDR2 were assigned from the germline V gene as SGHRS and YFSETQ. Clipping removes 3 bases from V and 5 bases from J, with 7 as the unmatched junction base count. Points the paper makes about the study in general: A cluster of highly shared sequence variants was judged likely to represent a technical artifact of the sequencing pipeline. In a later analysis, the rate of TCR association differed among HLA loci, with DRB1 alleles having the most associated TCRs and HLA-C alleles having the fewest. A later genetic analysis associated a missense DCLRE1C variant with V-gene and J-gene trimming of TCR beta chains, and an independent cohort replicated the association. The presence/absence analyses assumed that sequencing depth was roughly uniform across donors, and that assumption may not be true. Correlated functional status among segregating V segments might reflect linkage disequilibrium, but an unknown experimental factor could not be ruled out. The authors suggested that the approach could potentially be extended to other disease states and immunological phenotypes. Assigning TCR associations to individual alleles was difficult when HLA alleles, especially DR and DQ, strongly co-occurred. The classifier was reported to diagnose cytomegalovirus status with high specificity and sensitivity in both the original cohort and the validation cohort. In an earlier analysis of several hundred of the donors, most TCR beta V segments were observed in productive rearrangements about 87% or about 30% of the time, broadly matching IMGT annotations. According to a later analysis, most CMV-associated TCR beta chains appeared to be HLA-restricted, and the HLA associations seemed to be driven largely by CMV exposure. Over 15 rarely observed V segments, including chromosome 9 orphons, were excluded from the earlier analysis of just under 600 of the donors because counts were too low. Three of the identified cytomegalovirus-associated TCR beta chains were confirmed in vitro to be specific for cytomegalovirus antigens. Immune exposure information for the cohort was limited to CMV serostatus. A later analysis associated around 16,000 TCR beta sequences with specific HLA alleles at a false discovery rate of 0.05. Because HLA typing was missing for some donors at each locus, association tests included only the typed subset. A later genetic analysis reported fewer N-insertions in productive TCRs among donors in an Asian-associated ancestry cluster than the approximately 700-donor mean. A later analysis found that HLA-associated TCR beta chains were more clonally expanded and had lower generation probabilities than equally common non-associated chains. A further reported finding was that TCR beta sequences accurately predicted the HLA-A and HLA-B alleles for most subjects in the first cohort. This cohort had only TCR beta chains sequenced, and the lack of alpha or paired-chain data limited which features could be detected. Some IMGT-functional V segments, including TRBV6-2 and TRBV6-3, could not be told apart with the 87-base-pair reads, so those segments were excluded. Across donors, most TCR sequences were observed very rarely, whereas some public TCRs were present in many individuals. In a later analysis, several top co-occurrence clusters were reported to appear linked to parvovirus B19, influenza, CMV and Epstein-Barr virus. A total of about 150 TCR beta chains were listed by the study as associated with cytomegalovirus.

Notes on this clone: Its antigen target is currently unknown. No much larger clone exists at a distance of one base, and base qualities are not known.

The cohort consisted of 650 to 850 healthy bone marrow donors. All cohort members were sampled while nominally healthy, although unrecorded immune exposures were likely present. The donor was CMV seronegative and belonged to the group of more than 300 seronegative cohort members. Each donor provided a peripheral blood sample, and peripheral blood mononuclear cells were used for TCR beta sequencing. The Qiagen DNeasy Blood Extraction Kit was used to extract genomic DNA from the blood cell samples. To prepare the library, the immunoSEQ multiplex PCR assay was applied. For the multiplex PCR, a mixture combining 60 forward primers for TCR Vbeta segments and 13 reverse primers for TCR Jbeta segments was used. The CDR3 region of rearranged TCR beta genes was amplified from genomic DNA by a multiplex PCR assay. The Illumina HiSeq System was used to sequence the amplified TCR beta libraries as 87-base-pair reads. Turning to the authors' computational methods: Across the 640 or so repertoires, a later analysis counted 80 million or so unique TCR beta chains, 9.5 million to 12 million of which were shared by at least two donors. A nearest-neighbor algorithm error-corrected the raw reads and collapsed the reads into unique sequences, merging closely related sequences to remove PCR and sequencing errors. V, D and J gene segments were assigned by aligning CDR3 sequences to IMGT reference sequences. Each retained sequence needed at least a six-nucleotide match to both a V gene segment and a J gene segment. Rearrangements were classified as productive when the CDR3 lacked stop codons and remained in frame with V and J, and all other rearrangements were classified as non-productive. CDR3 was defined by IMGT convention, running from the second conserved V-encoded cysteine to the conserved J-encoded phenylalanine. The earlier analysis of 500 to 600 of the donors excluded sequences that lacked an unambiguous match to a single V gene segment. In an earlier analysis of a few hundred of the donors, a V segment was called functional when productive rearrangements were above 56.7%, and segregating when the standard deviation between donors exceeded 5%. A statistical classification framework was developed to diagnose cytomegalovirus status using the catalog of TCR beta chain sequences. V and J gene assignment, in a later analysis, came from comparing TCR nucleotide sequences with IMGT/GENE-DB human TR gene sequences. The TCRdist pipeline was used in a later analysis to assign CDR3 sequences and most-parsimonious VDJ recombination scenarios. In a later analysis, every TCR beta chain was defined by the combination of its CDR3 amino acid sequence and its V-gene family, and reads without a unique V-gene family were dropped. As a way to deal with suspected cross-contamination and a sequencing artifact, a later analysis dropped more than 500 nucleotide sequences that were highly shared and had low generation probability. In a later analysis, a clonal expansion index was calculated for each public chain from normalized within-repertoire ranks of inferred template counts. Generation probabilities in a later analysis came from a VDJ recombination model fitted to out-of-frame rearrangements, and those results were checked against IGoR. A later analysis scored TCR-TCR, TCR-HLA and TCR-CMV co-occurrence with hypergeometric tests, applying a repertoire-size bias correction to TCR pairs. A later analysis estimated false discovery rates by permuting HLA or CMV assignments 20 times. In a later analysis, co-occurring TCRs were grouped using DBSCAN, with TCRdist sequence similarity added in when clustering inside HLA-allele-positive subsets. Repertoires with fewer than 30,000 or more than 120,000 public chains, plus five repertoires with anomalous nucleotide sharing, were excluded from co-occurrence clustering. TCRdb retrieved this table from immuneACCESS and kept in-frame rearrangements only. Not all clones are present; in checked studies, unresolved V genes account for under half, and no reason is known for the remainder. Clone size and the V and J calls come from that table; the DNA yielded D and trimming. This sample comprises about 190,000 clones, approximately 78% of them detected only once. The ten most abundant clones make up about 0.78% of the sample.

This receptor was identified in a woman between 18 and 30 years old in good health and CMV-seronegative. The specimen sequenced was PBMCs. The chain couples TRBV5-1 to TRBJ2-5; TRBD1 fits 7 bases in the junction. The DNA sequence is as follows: TGCGCCAGCAGCTACTCGACAGGGCTGGAGACCCAGTACTTC. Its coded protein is CASSYSTGLETQYF.